The 18 T cell receptor beta chains presented below share a single source sample, sequenced in a study of cytomegalovirus exposure and HLA in healthy donors. Researchers ran the PCR with 60 Vbeta and 13 Jbeta primers. Method: immunoSEQ multiplex PCR; TCRdb's copy keeps in-frame clones and lacks some. This table has 150,000 to 200,000 clones, almost 80% appearing once. Sequencing was carried out using PBMCs. These receptor sequences come from a woman in her 50s in good health and CMV-seronegative.

A single count supports this clone. This sample also contains other DNA sequences that code for the same CDR3. J is TRBJ2-3 and V is TRBV9; 11 bases fit TRBD1. J was trimmed by 3 bases and V by 2 bases; bases with no gene match: 2. The germline gives CDR1 SGDLS, CDR2 YYNGEE. This CDR3 has 15 amino acids. In DNA, the CDR3 is TGTGCCAGCAGCGTCGGGACAGGGGGGACAGATACGCAGTATTTT. Translating it yields CASSVGTGGTDTQYF. Full variable domain (missing parts from reference TRBV9 and TRBJ2-3): DSGVTQTPKHLITATGQRVTLRCSPRSGDLSVYWYQQSLDQGLQFLIQYYNGEERAKGNILERFSAQQFPDLHSELNLSSLELGDSALYFCASSVGTGGTDTQYFGPGTRLTVL.

Of note for this clone: An end of the junction differs from the germline gene, which may be a read error. The genes are TRBV13 and TRBJ2-5; D is perhaps TRBD1 or TRBD2 (6 bases each). The CDR3 totals 13 residues. Germline CDR1 is PRHDT and CDR2 is FYEKMQ (reference sequence). This CDR3 is CASSVGGRETQYF. CDR3 DNA: TGTGCCAGCAGCGTAGGGGGGCGAGAGACCCAGTACTTC.

The chain has TRBV19 and TRBJ1-1, with TRBD1 identical over 9 bases. Germline CDR1 is LNHDA and CDR2 is SQIVND (reference sequence). The junction had 9 bases not matched to a gene; V was cut back by 8 bases and J by 8 bases. CDR3 length: 13 amino acids. Here the CDR3 reads CASRQGGRVEAFF. CDR3 coding DNA: TGTGCCAGTCGACAGGGGGGGAGAGTCGAAGCTTTCTTT.

The V and J genes are TRBV7-2 and TRBJ2-7; D might be TRBD2 (6 bases). From germline, CDR1 is SGHTA and CDR2 FQGNSA. Trimming took off 5 bases at V and 7 bases at J, with 21 bases between the two ends. The CDR3 extends over 15 amino acids. The CDR3 spells CASSHGGFPQREQYF. The CDR3 DNA reads as TGTGCCAGCAGCCACGGGGGTTTCCCCCAGCGGGAGCAGTACTTC.

The J gene is TRBJ1-1, the V gene TRBV9, with D possibly TRBD1 on 5 matching bases. Trimming left V 0 bases short and J 6 bases short, with 15 bases between. Germline CDR1 reads SGDLS; CDR2 reads YYNGEE. This CDR3 contains 15 residues. The CDR3 DNA sequence: TGTGCCAGCAGCGTAGTTCCAGGGTCAAAGGCTGAAGCTTTCTTT. It translates to CASSVVPGSKAEAFF.

J is TRBJ2-7 and V is TRBV10-3, with 11 bases fitting TRBD2. Looked up from germline, CDR1 is ENHRY and CDR2 is SYGVKD. The CDR3 loop spans 16 amino acids. Germline trimming cut 7 bases from V and 0 bases from J; bases unmatched to any gene: 8. The CDR3 reads CAIIGTSGSSSYEQYF. The CDR3, as DNA: TGTGCCATCATTGGGACTAGCGGTTCGAGCTCCTACGAGCAGTACTTC.

This clone was detected only a few times. The rearrangement joins TRBV18 to TRBJ1-1; TRBD1 aligns across 7 bases. CDR3 length equals 14 residues. After removal of 1 base from V and 8 bases from J, the junction contained 7 bases not matched to a gene. Germline-derived CDR1 and CDR2 are KGHSH and LQKENI. CDR3 bases: TGTGCCAGCTCACCACGTCCACAGGGGTCGGAAGCTTTCTTT. Its protein is CASSPRPQGSEAFF.

V usage is TRBV4-3 and J usage is TRBJ2-2, with TRBD1 matching 9 bases. Germline V lookup: CDR1 LGHNA, CDR2 YSLEER. This CDR3 has 16 residues. V shed 0 bases and J 5 bases; nucleotides not matched to a gene: 4. The CDR3 loop is CASSQDATGGTGELFF. DNA for the CDR3: TGCGCCAGCAGCCAAGATGCGACAGGGGGAACCGGGGAGCTGTTTTTT.

The chain combines TRBV18 with TRBJ2-5; 7 nucleotides line up with TRBD1. Germline-derived CDR1 and CDR2 are KGHSH and LQKENI. The trim removed 4 bases at V and 2 bases at J, leaving 1 base unmatched. The CDR3 has 13 amino acids. CDR3 nucleotides: TGTGCCAGCTCACGGGACAGACAAGAGACCCAGTACTTC. Translation: CASSRDRQETQYF.

This rearrangement joins TRBV5-4 to TRBJ2-5, with D tentatively TRBD1 (5 bases). V shed 4 bases and J shed 5 bases, with 15 bases lying between them. This CDR3 is 14 amino acids long. The germline gives CDR1 SGHNT, CDR2 YYREEE (reference sequence). The CDR3 bases are TGTGCCAGCAGCGCTACGTCGAAGGGGGAGACCCAGTACTTC. Its protein is CASSATSKGETQYF.

V and J are TRBV7-3 and TRBJ2-2, with TRBD2 identical over 11 bases. This CDR3 has 17 amino acids. The junction had 6 bases not matched to a gene; V was cut back by 1 base and J by 5 bases. From germline, CDR1 is SGHTA and CDR2 FQGTGA. Here the CDR3 DNA reads TGTGCCAGCAGCTTAATAGCGGGAGGGATGGCGACCGGGGAGCTGTTTTTT. Its translation is CASSLIAGGMATGELFF.

The genes are TRBV7-3 and TRBJ1-1, with D possibly TRBD1 on 5 matching bases. V shed 2 bases and J shed 3 bases, with 7 bases lying between them. The CDR3 is 13 amino acids. Germline-derived CDR1 and CDR2 are SGHTA and FQGTGA. The CDR3 sequence: CASSLQTDTEAFF. The CDR3 region has the DNA TGTGCCAGCAGCTTACAGACAGACACTGAAGCTTTCTTT.

The chain links TRBV27 to TRBJ2-7; 7 bases are a match to TRBD1. In germline, CDR1 is MNHEY, CDR2 SMNVEV (reference sequence). The V gene end was trimmed by 6 bases and the J gene end by 0 bases; junction bases not matched to a gene: 8. The CDR3 length is 15 residues. CDR3 in DNA: TGTGCCAGCAGCCTCGGGACAGACAGCTCCTACGAGCAGTACTTC. This translates into CASSLGTDSSYEQYF.

The chain employs TRBV7-9 and TRBJ2-7, with 9 bases matching TRBD2. Per germline, CDR1 SEHNR and CDR2 FQNEAQ (reference sequence). With 4 bases clipped from V and 4 bases from J, the junction kept 8 bases outside the gene matches. The CDR3 is made up of 15 amino acids. CDR3 in amino acids: CASSSLASGTYEQYF. The CDR3, as DNA: TGTGCCAGCAGCTCCTTGGCTAGCGGGACGTACGAGCAGTACTTC.

This clone was observed once. V and J are TRBV7-2 and TRBJ1-6; tentative D call: TRBD1 (5 bases). Trimming stripped 0 bases from V and 13 bases from J, with 16 bases between. Germline lookup yields CDR1 SGHTA and CDR2 FQGNSA. The CDR3 has 15 residues. Written as DNA, the CDR3 is TGTGCCAGCAGCTTAGCGGTCACGGGGGGTCTGCCCCTCCACTTT. This codes for CASSLAVTGGLPLHF. The variable domain in full, completed from reference TRBV7-2 and TRBJ1-6, reads GAGVSQSPSNKVTEKGKDVELRCDPISGHTALYWYRQSLGQGLEFLIYFQGNSAPDKSGLPSDRFSAERTGGSVSTLTIQRTQQEDSAVYLCASSLAVTGGLPLHFGNGTRLTVT.

V usage is TRBV6-1 and J usage is TRBJ1-5; TRBD1 aligns across 7 bases. This CDR3 contains 13 residues. Trimming removed 5 bases from V and 4 bases from J; junction bases left unmatched: 2. Germline assignment: CDR1 MNHNS and CDR2 SASEGT. The CDR3 DNA reads TGTGCCAGCAGTTCAGGGGGGAATCAGCCCCAGCATTTT. The encoded protein is CASSSGGNQPQHF.

The genes are TRBV5-4 and TRBJ1-1; maybe TRBD1 (6 bases). Germline V gene lookup returns CDR1 SGHNT and CDR2 YYREEE (reference sequence). The CDR3 totals 14 residues. V was trimmed by 0 bases and J by 5 bases, leaving 11 bases between them. CDR3 bases: TGTGCCAGCAGCTTGGAGGGGGTAGAGACTGAAGCTTTCTTT. This encodes CASSLEGVETEAFF.

This clone has a handful of counts. The chain uses TRBV7-3 and TRBJ2-1; 10 positions match TRBD2. V was pared by 1 base and J by 1 base, with 4 bases of the junction left unmatched. CDR1 is SGHTA and CDR2 is FQGTGA in the germline V gene. The CDR3 extends over 17 amino acids. The CDR3 reads CASSLSWTSGSYNEQFF. DNA for the CDR3: TGTGCCAGCAGCTTAAGCTGGACTAGCGGATCCTACAATGAGCAGTTCTTC.